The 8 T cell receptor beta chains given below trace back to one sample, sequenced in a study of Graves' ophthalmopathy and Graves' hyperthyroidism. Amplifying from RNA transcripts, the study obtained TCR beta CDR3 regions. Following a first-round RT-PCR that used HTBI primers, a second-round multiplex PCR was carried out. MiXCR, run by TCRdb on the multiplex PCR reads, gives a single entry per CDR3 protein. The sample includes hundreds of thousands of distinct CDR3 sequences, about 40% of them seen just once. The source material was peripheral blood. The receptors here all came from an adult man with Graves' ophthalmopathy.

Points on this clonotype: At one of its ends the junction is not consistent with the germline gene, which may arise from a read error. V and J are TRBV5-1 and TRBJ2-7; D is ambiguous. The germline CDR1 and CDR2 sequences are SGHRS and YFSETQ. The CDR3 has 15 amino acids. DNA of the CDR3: TGCGCCAGCAGCTTGGCCCAAGCTTGGGCCTACGCGCAGTACTTC. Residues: CASSLAQAWAYAQYF.

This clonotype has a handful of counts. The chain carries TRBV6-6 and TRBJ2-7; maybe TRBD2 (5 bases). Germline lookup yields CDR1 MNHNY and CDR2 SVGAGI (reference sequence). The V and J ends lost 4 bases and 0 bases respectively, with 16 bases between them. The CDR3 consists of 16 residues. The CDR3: CASSSRLARSSYEQYF. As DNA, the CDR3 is TGTGCCAGCAGTTCCCGGCTAGCCCGAAGCTCCTACGAGCAGTACTTC.

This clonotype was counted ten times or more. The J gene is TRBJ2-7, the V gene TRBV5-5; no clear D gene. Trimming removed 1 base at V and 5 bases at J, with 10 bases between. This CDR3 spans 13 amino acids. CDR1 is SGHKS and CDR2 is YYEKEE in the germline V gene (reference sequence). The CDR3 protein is CASSLFPSHEQYF. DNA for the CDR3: TGTGCCAGCAGCTTGTTTCCTTCCCACGAGCAGTACTTC.

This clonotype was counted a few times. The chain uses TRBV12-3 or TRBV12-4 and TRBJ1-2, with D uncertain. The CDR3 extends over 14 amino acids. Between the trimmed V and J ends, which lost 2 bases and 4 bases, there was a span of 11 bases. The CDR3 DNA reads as TGTGCCAGCAGTTTAATGTCTGGGCCCTATGGCTACACCTTC. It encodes CASSLMSGPYGYTF.

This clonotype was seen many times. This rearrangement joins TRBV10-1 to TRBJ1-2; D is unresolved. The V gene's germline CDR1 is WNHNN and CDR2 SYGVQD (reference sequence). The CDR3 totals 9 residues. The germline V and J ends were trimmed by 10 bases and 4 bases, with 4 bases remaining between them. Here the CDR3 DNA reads TGCGCCACCACCTATGGCTACACCTTC. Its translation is CATTYGYTF.

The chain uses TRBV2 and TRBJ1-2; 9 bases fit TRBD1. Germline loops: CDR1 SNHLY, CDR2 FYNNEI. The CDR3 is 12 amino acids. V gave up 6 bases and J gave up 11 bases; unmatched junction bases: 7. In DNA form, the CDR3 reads TGTGCCAGCAGCTACCGGGACAGGGCATACACCTTC. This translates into CASSYRDRAYTF.

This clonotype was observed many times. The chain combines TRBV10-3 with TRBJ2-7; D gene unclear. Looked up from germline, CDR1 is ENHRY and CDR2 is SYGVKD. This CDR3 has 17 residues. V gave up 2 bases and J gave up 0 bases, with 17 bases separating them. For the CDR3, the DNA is TGTGCCATCAGTGAGGGGTGGAAGGCGGCCGGCTCCTACGAGCAGTACTTC. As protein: CAISEGWKAAGSYEQYF.

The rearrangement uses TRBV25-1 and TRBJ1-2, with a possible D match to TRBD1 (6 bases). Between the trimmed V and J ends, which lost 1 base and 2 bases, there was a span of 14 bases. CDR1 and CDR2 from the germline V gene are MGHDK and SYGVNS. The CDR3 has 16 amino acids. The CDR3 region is CASSEWLGGGNYGYTF. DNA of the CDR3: TGTGCCAGCAGTGAATGGTTAGGCGGGGGCAACTATGGCTACACCTTC.